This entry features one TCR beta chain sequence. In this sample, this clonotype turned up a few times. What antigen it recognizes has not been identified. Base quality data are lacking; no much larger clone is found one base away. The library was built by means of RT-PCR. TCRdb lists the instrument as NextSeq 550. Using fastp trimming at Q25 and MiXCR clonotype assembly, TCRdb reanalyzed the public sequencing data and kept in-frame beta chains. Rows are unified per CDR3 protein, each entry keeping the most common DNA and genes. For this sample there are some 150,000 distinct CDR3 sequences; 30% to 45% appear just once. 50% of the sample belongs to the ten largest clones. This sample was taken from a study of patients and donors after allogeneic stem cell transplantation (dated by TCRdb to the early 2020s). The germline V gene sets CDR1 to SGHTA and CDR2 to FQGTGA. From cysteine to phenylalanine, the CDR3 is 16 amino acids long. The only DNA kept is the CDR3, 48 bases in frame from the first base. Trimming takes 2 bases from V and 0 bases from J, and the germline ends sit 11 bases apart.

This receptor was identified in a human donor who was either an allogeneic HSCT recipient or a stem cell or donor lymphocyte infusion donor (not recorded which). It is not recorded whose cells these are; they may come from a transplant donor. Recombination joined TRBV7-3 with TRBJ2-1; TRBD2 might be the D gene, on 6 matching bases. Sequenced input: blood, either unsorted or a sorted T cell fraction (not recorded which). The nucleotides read TGTGCCAGCAGCTTATGGGCGGGGACCTCCTACAATGAGCAGTTCTTC. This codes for CASSLWAGTSYNEQFF. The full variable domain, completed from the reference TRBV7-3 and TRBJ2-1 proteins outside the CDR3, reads GAGVSQTPSNKVTEKGKYVELRCDPISGHTALYWYRQSLGQGPEFLIYFQGTGAADDSGLPNDRFFAVRPEGSVSTLKIQRTERGDSAVYLCASSLWAGTSYNEQFFGPGTRLTVL.